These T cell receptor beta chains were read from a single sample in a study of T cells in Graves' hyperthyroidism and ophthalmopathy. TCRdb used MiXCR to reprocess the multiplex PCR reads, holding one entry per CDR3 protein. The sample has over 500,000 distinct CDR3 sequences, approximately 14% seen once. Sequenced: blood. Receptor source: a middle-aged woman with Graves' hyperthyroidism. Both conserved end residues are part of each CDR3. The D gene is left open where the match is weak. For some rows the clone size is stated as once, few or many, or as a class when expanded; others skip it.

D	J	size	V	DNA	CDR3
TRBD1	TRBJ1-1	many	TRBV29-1	TGCAGCGTTGCAAAGCCGGACAGGGGGACTAGGGAAGCTTTCTTT	CSVAKPDRGTREAFF
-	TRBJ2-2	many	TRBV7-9	TGTGCCAGCAGCTTAAGTGCGCACCACACCGGGGAGCTGTTTTTT	CASSLSAHHTGELFF
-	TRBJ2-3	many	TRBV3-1	TGTGCCAGCAGCCAAGGGGTAGCGAGGACAGATACGCAGTATTTT	CASSQGVARTDTQYF
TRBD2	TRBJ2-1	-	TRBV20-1	TGCAGTGCCACCAGCGGGAGCCAGGGCTACAATGAGCAGTTCTTC	CSATSGSQGYNEQFF
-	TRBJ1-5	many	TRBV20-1	TGCAGTGCTAGCGGGGGAAGAGGTCAGCCCCAGCATTTT	CSASGGRGQPQHF
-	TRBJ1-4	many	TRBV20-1	TGCAGTGCTAGAGATCCTATGGGACTAGGGTCAACTAATGAAAAACTGTTTTTT	CSARDPMGLGSTNEKLFF
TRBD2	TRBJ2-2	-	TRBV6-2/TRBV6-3	TGTGCCAGCAGTTACCTACTAGCGGTCGCGAACACCGGGGAGCTGTTTTTT	CASSYLLAVANTGELFF
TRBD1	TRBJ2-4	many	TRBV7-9	TGTGCCAGCAGCACCCGACAGGGGGCGAAGGACATTCAGTACTTC	CASSTRQGAKDIQYF
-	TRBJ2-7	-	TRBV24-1	TGTGCCACCAGTGCTTCAGGGAACGGCCATGGCGAGCAGTACTTC	CATSASGNGHGEQYF
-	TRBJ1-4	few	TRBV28	TGTGCCAGCAGTTCAATCATGCCAAGAGGGGAAAAACTGTTTTTT	CASSSIMPRGEKLFF
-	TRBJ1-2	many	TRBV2	TGTGCCAGCAGGGGATCAAACTATGGCTACACCTTC	CASRGSNYGYTF
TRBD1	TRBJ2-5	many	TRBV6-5	TGTGCCAGCAGTTATGACTGGACAGGGTTTCAGTACTTC	CASSYDWTGFQYF
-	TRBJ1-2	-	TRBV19	TGTGCCAGTAGTCAGTTCCAGGCCCTAAACTATGGCTACACCTTC	CASSQFQALNYGYTF
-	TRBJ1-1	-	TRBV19	TGTGCCAGTAGTCGACCCCAAGGGGGGCAAACTGAAGCTTTCTTT	CASSRPQGGQTEAFF
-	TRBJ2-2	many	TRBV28	TGTGCCAGCGGGGGGACAGTGAACACCGGGGAGCTGTTTTTT	CASGGTVNTGELFF
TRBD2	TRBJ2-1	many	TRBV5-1	TGCGCCAGCAGCTTGGGTAGCGGGCGCGGAAATGAGCAGTTCTTC	CASSLGSGRGNEQFF
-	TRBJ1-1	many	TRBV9	TGTGCCAGCAGCGTAGGGGAGACGCCAGCCGAAGCTTTCTTT	CASSVGETPAEAFF
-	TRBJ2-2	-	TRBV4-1	TGCGCCAGCAGCCGTCCGAGCGGGTACAACACCGGGGAGCTGTTTTTT	CASSRPSGYNTGELFF
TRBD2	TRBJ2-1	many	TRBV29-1	TGCAGCGTTGAACAGCTAGCGGCCTACAATGAGCAGTTCTTC	CSVEQLAAYNEQFF
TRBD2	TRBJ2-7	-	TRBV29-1	TGCAGCGTGCAGCGGGAGGGCCTCTACGAGCAGTACTTC	CSVQREGLYEQYF
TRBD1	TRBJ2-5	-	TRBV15	TGTGCCACCAGCACCGGGACAGTACAAGAGACCCAGTACTTC	CATSTGTVQETQYF
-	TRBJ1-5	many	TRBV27	TGTGCCAGCAGTGTACAGGGTAGCAATCAGCCCCAGCATTTT	CASSVQGSNQPQHF
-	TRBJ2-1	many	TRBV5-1	TGCGCCAGCAGCCAATCGCAGGGACAAAATGAGCAGTTCTTC	CASSQSQGQNEQFF
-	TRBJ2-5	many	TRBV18	TGTGCCAGCAGCCCGGAAGAGACCCAGTACTTC	CASSPEETQYF
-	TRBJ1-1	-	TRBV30	TGTGCCTGGAGTGCGCCCGGGGGGGGACCAGAGGCTTTCTTT	CAWSAPGGGPEAFF
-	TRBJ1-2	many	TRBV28	TGTGCCAGCAGTTTATACTCCGGCCACTATGGCTACACCTTC	CASSLYSGHYGYTF
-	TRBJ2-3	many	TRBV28	TGTGCCAGCAGTACCCGGGATACGCAGTATTTT	CASSTRDTQYF
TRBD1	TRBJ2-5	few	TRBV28	TGTGCCAGCAGTTCGCAGGGACAGAAAGAGACCCAGTACTTC	CASSSQGQKETQYF
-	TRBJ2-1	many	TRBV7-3	TGTGCCAGCAGCTTAACAACAGACTACAATGAGCAGTTCTTC	CASSLTTDYNEQFF
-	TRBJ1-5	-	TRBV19	TGTGCCAGTAGTACTATTGACAGGAGCAATCAGCCCCAGCATTTT	CASSTIDRSNQPQHF
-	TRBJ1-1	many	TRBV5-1	TGCGCCAGCAGGACGGGGAACACTGAAGCTTTCTTT	CASRTGNTEAFF
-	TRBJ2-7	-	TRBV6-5	TGTGCCAGCAGTTACTCGGCCCCAGGGTCGGGAATCTCCTACGAGCAGTACTTC	CASSYSAPGSGISYEQYF
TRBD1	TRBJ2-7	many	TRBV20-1	TGCAGTGCGGACAGGGGGGGAGAGCAGTACTTC	CSADRGGEQYF
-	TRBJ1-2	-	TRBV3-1	TGTGCCAGCAGCCAGGAGGCAGGGCCAGATGGCTACACCTTC	CASSQEAGPDGYTF
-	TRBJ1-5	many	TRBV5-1	TGCGCCAGCAGCTCCCAAAGCCCCGGGACTTCCCGACGGGTAAGCCAGCCCCAGCATTTT	CASSSQSPGTSRRVSQPQHF
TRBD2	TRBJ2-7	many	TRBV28	TGTGCCAGCAGTCGTCCGGGACTAGCGGGAGTCGAGCAGTACTTC	CASSRPGLAGVEQYF
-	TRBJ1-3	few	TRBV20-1	TGCAGTGCTAGACCCAGGAGAGCCTCTGGAAACACCATATATTTT	CSARPRRASGNTIYF
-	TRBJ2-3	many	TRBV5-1	TGCGCCAGCAGCTTAGGGTTTGGCACAGATACGCAGTATTTT	CASSLGFGTDTQYF
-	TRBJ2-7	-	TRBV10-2	TGCGCCACCAAACCTGGAGACGAGCAGTACTTC	CATKPGDEQYF
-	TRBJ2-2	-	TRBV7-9	TGTGCCAGCAGCTTAGCGCAATTACGGGAGAGCACCGGGGAGCTGTTTTTT	CASSLAQLRESTGELFF
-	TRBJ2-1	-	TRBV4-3	TGCGCCAGCAGCCAAACGACAGGCCCCTCGGCCAATGAGCAGTTCTTC	CASSQTTGPSANEQFF
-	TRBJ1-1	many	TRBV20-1	TGCAGTGCTAGAGATTTCGGGTTAAACACTGAAGCTTTCTTT	CSARDFGLNTEAFF
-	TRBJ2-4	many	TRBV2	TGTGCCAGCAGTGCTCGCCTAGTTCAGGTTGAAGACATTCAGTACTTC	CASSARLVQVEDIQYF
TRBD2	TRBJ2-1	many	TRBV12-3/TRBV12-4	TGTGCCAGCAGTCAGGGAGCGGGAGGGCTCAATGAGCAGTTCTTC	CASSQGAGGLNEQFF
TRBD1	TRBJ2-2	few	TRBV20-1	TGCAGTGCTAGAGATTGGGAGAGGCAGGGGGCGTCCGGGGAGCTGTTTTTT	CSARDWERQGASGELFF
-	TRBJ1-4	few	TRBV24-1	TGTGCCACCAGTGATCCAGGGACAACCCAGGAAAAACTGTTTTTT	CATSDPGTTQEKLFF